A single sample is the source of the 26 T cell receptor beta chains below, sequenced in a study of PD-1 blockade in classical Hodgkin lymphoma. Time point meaning: cycle 4 day 1 (C4D1), after less than 7 weeks of nivolumab. Exposure to brentuximab vedotin varied, and each patient had relapsed following autologous stem cell transplantation. The protocol was immunoSEQ multiplex PCR, while the TCRdb copy is restricted to in-frame clones and leaves out a portion. The table includes almost 95,000 clones, 83% detected once. The starting material was peripheral blood mononuclear cells (PBMCs), obtained before the fourth cycle of nivolumab. These receptor sequences come from a human donor with classical Hodgkin lymphoma.

V and J are TRBV5-4 and TRBJ2-1; 7 positions match TRBD2. Per the germline V gene, CDR1 is SGHNT and CDR2 is YYREEE (reference sequence). Trimming took 0 bases from V and 0 from J; bases not matched to a gene: 6. The CDR3 covers 17 residues. The CDR3 region has the DNA TGTGCCAGCAGCTTGGGTAGCGGGCGAAGCTCCTACAATGAGCAGTTCTTC. As protein: CASSLGSGRSSYNEQFF. Complete variable domain (other parts from reference TRBV5-4 and TRBJ2-1): ETGVTQSPTHLIKTRGQQVTLRCSSQSGHNTVSWYQQALGQGPQFIFQYYREEENGRGNFPPRFSGLQFPNYSSELNVNALELDDSALYLCASSLGSGRSSYNEQFFGPGTRLTVL.

V gene TRBV5-1 combines with J gene TRBJ2-7, with D perhaps matching TRBD2 (5 bases). The CDR3 extends over 14 amino acids. With 2 bases removed from V and 0 bases from J, the gap between germline ends came to 9 bases. The germline CDR1 and CDR2 sequences are SGHRS and YFSETQ. CDR3 bases: TGCGCCAGCAGCTTAGAGGGAATCTCCTACGAGCAGTACTTC. It encodes CASSLEGISYEQYF. Looking up the rest from reference TRBV5-1 and TRBJ2-7 gives the full variable domain: KAGVTQTPRYLIKTRGQQVTLSCSPISGHRSVSWYQQTPGQGLQFLFEYFSETQRNKGNFPGRFSGRQFSNSRSEMNVSTLELGDSALYLCASSLEGISYEQYFGPGTRLTVT.

The chain carries TRBV5-1 and TRBJ2-5; possibly TRBD1 for D (5 bases). The V and J ends lost 0 bases and 2 bases respectively, with 8 bases between them. The length of the CDR3 is 14 residues. The germline V gene has CDR1 SGHRS and CDR2 YFSETQ. The CDR3 coding sequence is TGCGCCAGCAGCTTGGCGACAGTTCAAGAGACCCAGTACTTC. This sequence encodes CASSLATVQETQYF.

This chain uses TRBV7-7 with TRBJ2-3; D not certain. V shed 5 bases and J shed 0 bases, with 27 bases lying between them. CDR1 is SSHAT and CDR2 is FNYEAQ in the germline V gene (reference sequence). CDR3 size: 20 residues. CDR3 loop: CASSLKPGRTVNSSTDTQYF. CDR3 bases: TGTGCCAGCAGCCTAAAGCCAGGCCGCACTGTGAATTCTAGCACAGATACGCAGTATTTT.

The J gene is TRBJ2-1, the V gene TRBV9, with 10 bases identical to TRBD2. The V segment lost 6 bases and the J segment 5 bases; nucleotides outside the gene matches: 5. CDR1 SGDLS and CDR2 YYNGEE come from the germline V gene. This CDR3 region has 14 residues. In nucleotides, the CDR3 is TGTGCCAGCACCACCGGACTAGCGGACAATGAGCAGTTCTTC. This sequence encodes CASTTGLADNEQFF.

The chain recombines TRBV18 with TRBJ2-7; 13 positions agree with TRBD2. V shed 3 bases, J shed 2 bases, and the junction held 1 base outside the gene matches. Germline CDR1 reads KGHSH; CDR2 reads LQKENI. The CDR3 contains 15 residues. CDR3 bases: TGTGCCAGCTCACCCGGGACTAGCGGGACCTACGAGCAGTACTTC. Residues: CASSPGTSGTYEQYF.

The genes are TRBV19 and TRBJ2-3; 13 bases agree with TRBD2. Germline V gene lookup returns CDR1 LNHDA and CDR2 SQIVND (reference sequence). The CDR3 runs 17 residues. The V segment lost 6 bases and the J segment 4 bases; nucleotides outside the gene matches: 10. For the CDR3, the DNA is TGTGCCAGTAGCCCATCCGGACTAGCGGGAGTGTCAGATACGCAGTATTTT. Translated, it gives CASSPSGLAGVSDTQYF. Filled out from reference TRBV19 and TRBJ2-3, the complete variable domain reads DGGITQSPKYLFRKEGQNVTLSCEQNLNHDAMYWYRQDPGQGLRLIYYSQIVNDFQKGDIAEGYSVSREKKESFPLTVTSAQKNPTAFYLCASSPSGLAGVSDTQYFGPGTRLTVL.

V usage is TRBV7-3 and J usage is TRBJ2-1, with 7 bases matching TRBD1. V lost 4 bases to trimming and J lost 4 bases; unmatched junction nucleotides: 4. Germline CDR1 is SGHTA and CDR2 is FQGTGA. The CDR3 spans 14 residues. As DNA, the CDR3 is TGTGCCAGCAGCTCCCGGGACAGTTACAATGAGCAGTTCTTC. The encoded protein is CASSSRDSYNEQFF. The entire variable domain, with the rest obtained from reference TRBV7-3 and TRBJ2-1, is as follows: GAGVSQTPSNKVTEKGKYVELRCDPISGHTALYWYRQSLGQGPEFLIYFQGTGAADDSGLPNDRFFAVRPEGSVSTLKIQRTERGDSAVYLCASSSRDSYNEQFFGPGTRLTVL.

The chain links TRBV7-8 to TRBJ1-1; TRBD1 might be the D (6 bases). Trimming took off 1 base at V and 4 bases at J, with 10 bases between the two ends. The CDR3 covers 14 residues. Germline CDR1 SGHVS, CDR2 FQNEAQ. CDR3: CASSLVTGSTEAFF. In DNA form, the CDR3 reads TGTGCCAGCAGCTTAGTTACAGGGAGCACTGAAGCTTTCTTT.

This chain connects TRBV28 to TRBJ2-1, with 7 bases fitting TRBD2. Germline values: CDR1 MDHEN, CDR2 SYDVKM. V lost 6 bases and J lost 0; bases outside the gene matches: 11. This CDR3 spans 17 amino acids. The CDR3 sequence is CASSTLAGSSSYNEQFF. The CDR3 DNA reads as TGTGCCAGCAGCACTTTAGCGGGTAGTAGCTCCTACAATGAGCAGTTCTTC. The whole variable domain, remainder taken from reference TRBV28 and TRBJ2-1, is DVKVTQSSRYLVKRTGEKVFLECVQDMDHENMFWYRQDPGLGLRLIYFSYDVKMKEKGDIPEGYSVSREKKERFSLILESASTNQTSMYLCASSTLAGSSSYNEQFFGPGTRLTVL.

The chain employs TRBV6-6 and TRBJ1-1; D not resolved. The germline V and J ends were trimmed by 7 bases and 1 base, with 10 bases remaining between them. From germline, CDR1 is MNHNY and CDR2 SVGAGI (reference sequence). This CDR3 is 13 amino acids long. In DNA, the CDR3 is TGTGCCAGCACTTTACTCAGGAACACTGAAGCTTTCTTT. Translated: CASTLLRNTEAFF.

The CDR3 reads CASSLRGRTYEQYF. The CDR3 coding sequence is TGTGCCAGCAGTTTACGAGGAAGGACCTACGAGCAGTACTTC. The chain is built from TRBV27 and TRBJ2-7; D is ambiguous. The CDR3 runs to 14 residues. Looked up from germline, CDR1 is MNHEY and CDR2 is SMNVEV (reference sequence). Trimming removed 2 bases from V and 2 bases from J, with 10 bases in between.

This clone was observed many times. This chain joins TRBV11-2 and TRBJ2-1, with D perhaps matching TRBD2 (5 bases). The germline V and J ends were trimmed by 1 base and 9 bases, with 22 bases remaining between them. The CDR3 sequence is 17 residues long. Germline lookup yields CDR1 SGHAT and CDR2 FQNNGV. CDR3 sequence: CASSLVVVTGFHGEQFF. The DNA of the CDR3 is TGTGCCAGCAGCTTAGTCGTAGTGACGGGATTTCACGGTGAGCAGTTCTTC.

The CDR3, as DNA: TGTGCCAGCAGCTTGGAGGGGACAGGGATCAGGGAGCAGTACTTC. This sequence encodes CASSLEGTGIREQYF. V is TRBV5-4 and J is TRBJ2-7; 9 bases are a match to TRBD1. This CDR3 is built from 15 residues. The germline V gene has CDR1 SGHNT and CDR2 YYREEE (reference sequence). After removal of 0 bases from V and 7 bases from J, the junction contained 8 bases not matched to a gene.

This chain uses TRBV10-3 with TRBJ2-1, with 7 bases aligning to TRBD2. CDR3 length: 13 amino acids. Germline-derived CDR1 and CDR2 are ENHRY and SYGVKD. V was pared by 8 bases and J by 7 bases, with 8 bases of the junction left unmatched. In nucleotides, the CDR3 is TGTGCCATCGGGGCGGGAGCGTGGAATGAGCAGTTCTTC. As protein: CAIGAGAWNEQFF.

The rearrangement links TRBV13 to TRBJ1-3; D is perhaps TRBD1 (5 bases). Trimming stripped 5 bases from V and 0 bases from J, with 11 bases between. Germline CDR1 is PRHDT and CDR2 is FYEKMQ (reference sequence). There are 15 residues in the CDR3. The CDR3 is CASSPGTISGNTIYF. In DNA form, the CDR3 reads TGTGCCAGCAGCCCAGGGACCATCTCTGGAAACACCATATATTTT.

The chain uses TRBV18 and TRBJ1-3; D call uncertain. The germline gives CDR1 KGHSH, CDR2 LQKENI. CDR3 length: 16 amino acids. V was pared by 2 bases and J by 0 bases, with 11 bases between. This CDR3 reads CASSPSGVFSGNTIYF. CDR3 nucleotides: TGTGCCAGCTCACCATCGGGCGTCTTCTCTGGAAACACCATATATTTT.

The rearrangement links TRBV2 to TRBJ2-1, with no clear D. Per the germline V gene, CDR1 is SNHLY and CDR2 is FYNNEI. Between the trimmed V and J ends, which lost 8 bases and 0 bases, there was a span of 8 bases. The CDR3 is 13 residues long. The CDR3 reads CASSWDSYNEQFF. The CDR3 nucleotides read TGTGCCAGCTCGTGGGACTCCTACAATGAGCAGTTCTTC.

This clone came up a few times. This sequence joins TRBV9 and TRBJ2-2; D possibly corresponds to TRBD1 (6 bases). This CDR3 is built from 14 residues. The ends were cut back, 2 bases at V and 5 bases at J, with 10 bases in the middle. Germline assignment: CDR1 SGDLS and CDR2 YYNGEE. The DNA for the CDR3 is TGTGCCAGCAGCGTGACAACAGGGACCGGGGAGCTGTTTTTT. It is translated as CASSVTTGTGELFF. Drawing the rest from reference TRBV9 and TRBJ2-2, the complete variable domain is DSGVTQTPKHLITATGQRVTLRCSPRSGDLSVYWYQQSLDQGLQFLIQYYNGEERAKGNILERFSAQQFPDLHSELNLSSLELGDSALYFCASSVTTGTGELFFGEGSRLTVL.

The CDR3 coding sequence is TGTGCCTGGAGTACTAGCGGGCGGGGGAAACAAGAGACCCAGTACTTC. It codes for CAWSTSGRGKQETQYF. The chain uses TRBV30 and TRBJ2-5; 9 nucleotides align to TRBD2. Trimming at V came to 2 bases and at J to 2 bases, leaving 9 bases not matched to a gene. The germline gives CDR1 GTSNPN, CDR2 SVGIG (reference sequence). There are 16 residues in the CDR3.

This clone showed up just a few times. The chain employs TRBV19 and TRBJ2-5; D might be TRBD2 (6 bases). Deletions cut 1 base from V and 5 bases from J, with 14 bases between. The CDR3 is made up of 15 amino acids. The V gene's germline CDR1 is LNHDA and CDR2 SQIVND (reference sequence). CDR3 region: CASSIAGTQRETQYF. The CDR3 coding sequence is TGTGCCAGTAGTATAGCTGGGACTCAGAGGGAGACCCAGTACTTC.

The chain is built from TRBV6-1 and TRBJ1-2; the D gene is possibly TRBD1 (6 bases). The CDR3 has 16 amino acids. Germline CDR1 reads MNHNS; CDR2 reads SASEGT. Trimming removed 2 bases from V and 0 bases from J, with 13 bases in between. CDR3 sequence reads: CASSERSGTPNYGYTF. DNA for the CDR3: TGTGCCAGCAGTGAACGATCCGGGACACCTAACTATGGCTACACCTTC.

V gene TRBV19 combines with J gene TRBJ2-7; no clear D. V lost 2 bases and J 5 bases, leaving 22 bases between the germline ends. From germline, CDR1 is LNHDA and CDR2 SQIVND (reference sequence). The CDR3 runs to 17 residues. The CDR3 coding sequence is TGTGCCAGTAGTATATTTCCCGGCCGAGGCCGAGTGAACGAGCAGTACTTC. It specifies CASSIFPGRGRVNEQYF.

This clone was detected only a few times. This chain links TRBV10-3 with TRBJ1-2, with no clear D. Per germline, CDR1 ENHRY and CDR2 SYGVKD. The CDR3 totals 13 residues. V lost 4 bases and J 4 bases, leaving 10 bases between the germline ends. CDR3 DNA: TGTGCCATCAGTGGGGGTTTAGGCTATGGCTACACCTTC. Translation: CAISGGLGYGYTF.

CDR3 residues: CASSLPGLAGRNEQFF. The CDR3 DNA reads TGTGCCAGCAGCCTCCCGGGACTAGCGGGACGTAATGAGCAGTTCTTC. The chain has TRBV5-8 and TRBJ2-1; 13 bases agree with TRBD2. J gave up 7 bases and V 4 bases, and 8 bases lay outside the gene matches. CDR3 length: 16 residues. Per the germline V gene, CDR1 is SGHTS and CDR2 is YDEGEE.

This clone showed up just a few times. The genes are TRBV19 and TRBJ2-7, with 7 bases identical to TRBD1. V lost 1 base and J lost 3; bases outside the gene matches: 0. The CDR3 is 13 residues long. Germline CDR1 is LNHDA and CDR2 is SQIVND (reference sequence). CDR3: CASSIGDSYEQYF. The CDR3 DNA sequence: TGTGCCAGTAGTATAGGGGACAGCTACGAGCAGTACTTC.